These 15 T cell receptor beta chains originate from one sample sequenced in a study of CD8 T cells in Susac syndrome. RNA was extracted with the RNeasy kit, and a quantity of roughly 0.45 to 1 ug was reverse transcribed using random hexamers. TCRdb redid the calling of the immunoSEQ multiplex PCR reads with MiXCR, one entry per CDR3 protein. This table has over 95,000 distinct CDR3 sequences, just under 95% appearing once. Sequences were obtained from CD8+ T cells from PBMCs. These receptors were collected from a human donor in good health.

This sequence joins TRBV12-3 or TRBV12-4 and TRBJ2-4; 7 bases match TRBD1. The CDR3 sequence is 14 residues long. J gave up 0 bases and V 6 bases, and 2 bases lay outside the gene matches. CDR3 region: CASRTGVAKNIQYF. Here the CDR3 DNA reads TGTGCCAGCAGAACAGGGGTAGCCAAAAACATTCAGTACTTC.

This chain connects TRBV2 to TRBJ2-3; no clear D. The germline V gene has CDR1 SNHLY and CDR2 FYNNEI. V lost 6 bases to trimming and J lost 0 bases, with 10 bases between them. The CDR3 sequence is 14 residues long. The CDR3 DNA follows: TGTGCCAGCAGACCGGGCAGGAGCACAGATACGCAGTATTTT. As protein: CASRPGRSTDTQYF.

The chain employs TRBV6-5 and TRBJ1-2; D remains ambiguous. Germline V gene data show CDR1 as MNHEY and CDR2 as SVGAGI. V lost 7 bases and J 5 bases, leaving 17 bases between the germline ends. The CDR3 contains 14 residues. The CDR3 DNA sequence: TGTGCCAGCACCAGCTGGATGGTGGAGTATGGCTACACCTTC. It encodes CASTSWMVEYGYTF.

The rearrangement uses TRBV10-3 and TRBJ2-7; D is ambiguous. Germline V CDR1 and CDR2: ENHRY, SYGVKD. V was trimmed by 4 bases and J by 7 bases, leaving 14 bases between them. CDR3 length equals 13 residues. CDR3 sequence (DNA): TGTGCCATCAGTGCTCCCCCCCTGGGTGAGCAGTACTTC. Its translation: CAISAPPLGEQYF.

J is TRBJ2-7 and V is TRBV6-2 or TRBV6-3; tentatively, D is TRBD1 or TRBD2 (5 bases each). Germline CDR1 reads MNHEY; CDR2 reads SVGEGT. This CDR3 region has 14 residues. V was trimmed by 6 bases and J by 4 bases, leaving 16 bases between them. CDR3 sequence: CASRVHQRTYEQYF. The CDR3, as DNA: TGTGCCAGCAGAGTTCACCAGCGGACATACGAGCAGTACTTC.

The CDR3 region has the DNA TGTGCCAGCAGCACCATCTCAGGGGGGTATGGCTACACCTTC. Its protein is CASSTISGGYGYTF. The chain links TRBV6-5 to TRBJ1-2, with TRBD1 matching 7 bases. The length of the CDR3 is 14 residues. In germline, CDR1 is MNHEY, CDR2 SVGAGI. V lost 6 bases, J lost 5 bases, and 9 bases stayed unmatched.

This chain links TRBV28 with TRBJ1-3; D not certain. With 4 bases removed from V and 3 bases from J, the gap between germline ends came to 10 bases. This CDR3 spans 14 amino acids. CDR1 MDHEN and CDR2 SYDVKM come from the germline V gene. The CDR3 loop reads CASSSPRVGNTIYF. The CDR3 nucleotides read TGTGCCAGCAGTTCTCCTCGGGTTGGAAACACCATATATTTT.

This sequence joins TRBV29-1 and TRBJ1-1; 7 bases line up with TRBD1. The CDR3 runs to 16 residues. V shed 6 bases and J 5 bases; nucleotides not matched to a gene: 18. CDR1 is SQVTM and CDR2 is ANQGSEA in the germline V gene. The CDR3 DNA reads TGCAGCGTCCTGCCCCGGGTAGGGGGCGCAGGGACTGAAGCTTTCTTT. Protein: CSVLPRVGGAGTEAFF.

V is TRBV27 and J is TRBJ1-5; no reliable D call. With 8 bases removed from V and 1 base from J, the gap between germline ends came to 15 bases. CDR3 length: 15 residues. Per the germline V gene, CDR1 is MNHEY and CDR2 is SMNVEV (reference sequence). The CDR3 protein is CASQLIGNSNQPQHF. CDR3 sequence (DNA): TGTGCCAGCCAGTTAATAGGGAACAGCAATCAGCCCCAGCATTTT.

V gene TRBV6-5 combines with J gene TRBJ1-5; D is possibly TRBD1 (5 bases). Germline V gives CDR1 MNHEY, CDR2 SVGAGI. This CDR3 has 16 residues. V shed 0 bases and J shed 2 bases, with 11 bases lying between them. The CDR3, as DNA: TGTGCCAGCAGTTACTCGATGCCGACAGGCAATCAGCCCCAGCATTTT. Amino acids: CASSYSMPTGNQPQHF.

The chain couples TRBV24-1 to TRBJ1-2; 7 nucleotides line up with TRBD1. Per the germline V gene, CDR1 is KGHDR and CDR2 is SFDVKD. The V gene end was trimmed by 4 bases and the J gene end by 1 base; junction bases not matched to a gene: 5. The CDR3 contains 15 residues. CDR3 DNA sequence: TGTGCCACCAGTGAGCCGGGACAGATTAACTATGGCTACACCTTC. Translating gives CATSEPGQINYGYTF.

This clonotype was observed a few times. The V call is TRBV7-9, the J call TRBJ2-7; D is unclear. Germline CDR1 and CDR2: SEHNR and FQNEAQ (reference sequence). The CDR3 loop spans 14 amino acids. V dropped 2 bases and J dropped 0 bases, with 8 bases sitting between them. The CDR3 spells CASSLQLGSYEQYF. CDR3 bases: TGTGCCAGCAGCTTACAGTTGGGCTCCTACGAGCAGTACTTC.

CDR3 in amino acids: CSLLLVGGSTDTQYF. CDR3 coding DNA: TGCAGCCTCTTACTTGTGGGCGGGAGCACAGATACGCAGTATTTT. J is TRBJ2-3 and V is TRBV29-1, with D possibly matching TRBD2 (5 bases). Trimming shortened V by 8 bases and J by 0 bases, and 18 bases separated the two germline ends. Germline CDR1 reads SQVTM; CDR2 reads ANQGSEA. The CDR3 sequence is 15 residues long.

This rearrangement joins TRBV5-5 to TRBJ1-1; possible D gene TRBD1, 5 bases. Germline V gives CDR1 SGHKS, CDR2 YYEKEE (reference sequence). V was pared by 1 base and J by 5 bases, with 12 bases between. The CDR3 runs to 14 residues. The CDR3 DNA follows: TGTGCCAGCAGCTTGATTGGGGGGAAAACTGAAGCTTTCTTT. Translated, it gives CASSLIGGKTEAFF. Complete variable domain (other parts from reference TRBV5-5 and TRBJ1-1): DAGVTQSPTHLIKTRGQQVTLRCSPISGHKSVSWYQQVLGQGPQFIFQYYEKEERGRGNFPDRFSARQFPNYSSELNVNALLLGDSALYLCASSLIGGKTEAFFGQGTRLTVV.

The chain joins TRBV7-2 to TRBJ2-1; 9 bases match TRBD2. This CDR3 has 15 amino acids. Trimming took 5 bases from V and 5 from J; bases not matched to a gene: 7. Germline values: CDR1 SGHTA, CDR2 FQGNSA. The CDR3 sequence is CASSGGGLANNEQFF. The DNA of the CDR3 is TGTGCCAGCAGCGGAGGTGGACTAGCGAACAATGAGCAGTTCTTC.